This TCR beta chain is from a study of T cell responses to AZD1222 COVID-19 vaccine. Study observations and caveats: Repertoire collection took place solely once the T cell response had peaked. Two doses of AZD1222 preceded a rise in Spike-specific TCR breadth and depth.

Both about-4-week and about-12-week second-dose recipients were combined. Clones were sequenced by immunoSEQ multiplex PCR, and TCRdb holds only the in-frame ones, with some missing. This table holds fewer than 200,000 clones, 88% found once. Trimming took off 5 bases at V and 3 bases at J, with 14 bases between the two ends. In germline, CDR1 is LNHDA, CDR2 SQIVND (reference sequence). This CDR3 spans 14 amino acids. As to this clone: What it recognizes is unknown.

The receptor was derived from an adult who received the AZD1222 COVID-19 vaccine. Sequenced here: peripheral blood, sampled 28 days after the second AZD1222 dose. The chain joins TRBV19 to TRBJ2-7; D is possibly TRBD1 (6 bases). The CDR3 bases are TGTGCCAGTAGTCCCCGGACAGCTTACTACGAGCAGTACTTC. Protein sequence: CASSPRTAYYEQYF. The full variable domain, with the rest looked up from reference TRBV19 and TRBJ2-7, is DGGITQSPKYLFRKEGQNVTLSCEQNLNHDAMYWYRQDPGQGLRLIYYSQIVNDFQKGDIAEGYSVSREKKESFPLTVTSAQKNPTAFYLCASSPRTAYYEQYFGPGTRLTVT.